The 8 T cell receptor beta chains reported below all come from one sample, sequenced in a study of cytomegalovirus exposure and HLA in healthy donors (dated by TCRdb to 2016 to 2017). The library was prepared using the immunoSEQ multiplex PCR assay. A mixture of 60 forward primers for TCR Vbeta segments and 13 reverse primers for TCR Jbeta segments was used in the multiplex PCR. TCRdb's version of the immuneACCESS table is confined to in-frame rearrangements and falls short of the full clone set. An unresolved V gene accounts for under half of the shortfall where checked; the remainder is of unknown origin. Within this sample are approximately 140,000 clones, with about three quarters of them counted one time only. Over 6.5% of the sample belongs to the ten largest clones. The sequencing input was PBMCs. Receptor source: a man aged 35 to 55 in good health and CMV-seropositive.

The V and J genes are TRBV5-6 and TRBJ2-7; D unresolved. Trimming pared 4 bases from V and 3 bases from J, leaving 8 bases between. Germline V gives CDR1 SGHDT, CDR2 YYEEEE. The CDR3 sequence is 12 residues long. In DNA, the CDR3 is TGTGCCAGCAGCGCTACGAGCTACGAGCAGTACTTC. Protein product: CASSATSYEQYF.

This clone was seen just once. The rearrangement joins TRBV19 to TRBJ1-2; D remains unclear. V lost 2 bases and J 5 bases, leaving 12 bases between the germline ends. CDR3 length: 14 amino acids. Germline assignment: CDR1 LNHDA and CDR2 SQIVND (reference sequence). The CDR3 reads CASSIRQNRYGYTF. CDR3 DNA: TGTGCCAGTAGTATACGCCAGAACCGTTATGGCTACACCTTC.

This clone was found once. The rearrangement uses TRBV5-1 and TRBJ2-5; 7 nucleotides align to TRBD1. J lost 2 bases, V lost 3 bases, and 7 bases had no gene match. Germline CDR1 SGHRS, CDR2 YFSETQ. The CDR3 extends over 15 amino acids. The CDR3 coding sequence is TGCGCCAGCAGCTCGCTACAGGGGCGACAAGAGACCCAGTACTTC. Amino acids: CASSSLQGRQETQYF. The entire variable domain, with the rest obtained from reference TRBV5-1 and TRBJ2-5, is as follows: KAGVTQTPRYLIKTRGQQVTLSCSPISGHRSVSWYQQTPGQGLQFLFEYFSETQRNKGNFPGRFSGRQFSNSRSEMNVSTLELGDSALYLCASSSLQGRQETQYFGPGTRLLVL.

The chain employs TRBV6-5 and TRBJ1-5, with D possibly TRBD1 on 6 matching bases. V lost 4 bases and J 6 bases, leaving 19 bases between the germline ends. The germline V gene has CDR1 MNHEY and CDR2 SVGAGI. This CDR3 is built from 16 residues. DNA of the CDR3: TGTGCCAGCAGTTCCGAGTCTACAGGGTTGGGTCAGCCCCAGCATTTT. Protein: CASSSESTGLGQPQHF.

This chain connects TRBV10-1 to TRBJ1-1, with 11 bases aligning to TRBD1. The ends lost 8 bases at V and 3 bases at J; junction bases unmatched: 5. CDR1 and CDR2 (germline): WNHNN, SYGVQD (reference sequence). The CDR3 sequence is 14 residues long. The CDR3 DNA sequence: TGCGCCAGCCGCCGGGGACAGGGGGACACTGAAGCTTTCTTT. It codes for CASRRGQGDTEAFF.

V is TRBV10-3 and J is TRBJ2-7; D not resolved. Per the germline V gene, CDR1 is ENHRY and CDR2 is SYGVKD. The V gene lost 4 bases and the J gene lost 12 bases, with 10 bases spanning the gap. CDR3 size: 10 residues. The CDR3 region has the DNA TGTGCCATCAGTGGCGGAGAGTTGTACTTC. Translated: CAISGGELYF.

Concerning this clone: The junction departs from germline at one end; a sequencing error may be responsible. This chain uses TRBV2 with TRBJ2-1, with TRBD1 matching over 7 bases. Germline CDR1 reads SNHLY; CDR2 reads FYNNEI. The length of the CDR3 is 12 residues. The CDR3 DNA follows: TGTGCCAGCAGTGTGGTCGACAGGGAGCGGTTCTTC. Translation gives CASSVVDRERFF.

J is TRBJ2-5 and V is TRBV7-2; D uncertain. CDR3 length equals 16 residues. V was pared by 0 bases and J by 5 bases, with 16 bases between. Germline V CDR1 and CDR2: SGHTA, FQGNSA. The CDR3 region is CASSLALRGALETQYF. In nucleotides, the CDR3 is TGTGCCAGCAGCTTAGCCCTACGAGGAGCGTTGGAGACCCAGTACTTC.